The present TCR beta chain was sequenced within a study of T cells after yellow fever vaccination. Across the study: The authors prepared low-cell-number fractions using SMART-Seq v4 Ultra Low Input. Study results and caveats: Among all clonotypes, a small share was observed in both CD4 and CD8 compartments. Subsequent to the booster, the majority of primary-vaccination clones reappeared (about 97% CD4, 88% CD8). Weaker overall, the secondary response nonetheless peaked faster (day 5 versus 15).

TCRdb reprocessed the 5' RACE reads with MiXCR, giving one entry per CDR3 protein. Counted here are some 130,000 distinct CDR3 sequences, approximately 6.6% occurring once; the ten biggest clones make up more than 0.6%. The CDR3 loop spans 16 amino acids. CDR1 and CDR2 from the germline V gene are KGHSH and LQKENI. Losses at the gene ends were 2 bases for V and 3 bases for J; bases not matched to a gene: 6. This clonotype was recorded many times. Its specificity is unknown. The chain combines TRBV18 with TRBJ2-1; 8 bases fit TRBD1. Sequencing was performed on CD4+ T cells sorted from PBMCs, taken 10 days after the yellow fever booster vaccination. This sequence originates from a young man who received the YFV17D yellow fever vaccine. The CDR3 region has the DNA TGTGCCAGCTCACCAGAAGCAGGGGGCGTCTACAATGAGCAGTTCTTC. It translates to CASSPEAGGVYNEQFF.